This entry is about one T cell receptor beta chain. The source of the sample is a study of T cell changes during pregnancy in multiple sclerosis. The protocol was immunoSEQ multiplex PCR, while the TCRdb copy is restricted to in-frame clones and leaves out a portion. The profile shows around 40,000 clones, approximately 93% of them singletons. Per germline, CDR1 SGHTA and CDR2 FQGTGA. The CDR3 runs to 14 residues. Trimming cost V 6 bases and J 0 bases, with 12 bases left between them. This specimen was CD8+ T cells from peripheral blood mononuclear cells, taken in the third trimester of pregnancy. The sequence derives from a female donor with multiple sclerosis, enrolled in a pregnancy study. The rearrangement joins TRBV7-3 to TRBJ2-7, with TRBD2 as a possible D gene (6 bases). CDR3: CASSPTGGSYEQYF. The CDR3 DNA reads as TGTGCCAGCAGTCCTACCGGGGGCTCCTACGAGCAGTACTTC.